This T cell receptor beta chain came from a study of blood T cell repertoires in COVID-19. Study summary: Donors in the United States, Italy and Spain gave samples during acute or convalescent COVID-19. Sample material is recorded as cDNA or gDNA derived from T cells, B-cell-depleted T cells, or PBMCs.

Trimming removed 5 bases at V and 1 base at J, with 7 bases between. The germline gives CDR1 SGHRS, CDR2 YFSETQ. The CDR3 consists of 14 residues. In the original processing: Estimation of nucleated cell counts was performed using reference gene primer amplification. Here immunoSEQ multiplex PCR was the method, and the copy in TCRdb shows in-frame clones only, minus some. V, J and clone size derive from that table, while D and trimming were established from the DNA sequence. The table records 2,000 to 3,000 clones, 75% to 90% of them present only once. This rearrangement joins TRBV5-1 to TRBJ2-6, with D possibly TRBD1 on 5 matching bases. The TCR originated in a man between 65 and 85 years old with active COVID-19. The sequenced sample consisted of peripheral blood. The CDR3 here is CASSQGSGANVLTF. Written as DNA, the CDR3 is TGCGCCAGCAGTCAGGGATCTGGGGCCAACGTCCTGACTTTC.